This record looks at one TCR beta chain sequence and its context. Germline-derived CDR1 and CDR2 are MGHRA and YSYEKL. The length of the CDR3 is 17 residues. V lost 0 bases and J lost 0, with 14 bases in between. This specimen belongs to a study of blood T cell repertoires in COVID-19. Overall study: Donors in the United States, Italy and Spain gave samples during acute or convalescent COVID-19. Nucleic acid was either cDNA or gDNA, and it came from T cells, B-cell-depleted T cells, or PBMCs.

Those enrolled in Seattle joined during active infection and were followed longitudinally afterward. Profiling relied on immunoSEQ multiplex PCR, and the TCRdb table lists in-frame clones only, not all of them. The table shows approximately 170,000 clones, with 80% to 85% occurring only once. This clonotype was obtained from a woman in her seventies with COVID-19, enrolled during active disease. Sequences were obtained from peripheral blood. The V and J genes are TRBV4-1 and TRBJ1-1, with D perhaps matching TRBD1 (5 bases). The CDR3 region has the DNA TGCGCCAGCAGCCAAGATAAGCAGGGTATCATGAACACTGAAGCTTTCTTT. Translated: CASSQDKQGIMNTEAFF.